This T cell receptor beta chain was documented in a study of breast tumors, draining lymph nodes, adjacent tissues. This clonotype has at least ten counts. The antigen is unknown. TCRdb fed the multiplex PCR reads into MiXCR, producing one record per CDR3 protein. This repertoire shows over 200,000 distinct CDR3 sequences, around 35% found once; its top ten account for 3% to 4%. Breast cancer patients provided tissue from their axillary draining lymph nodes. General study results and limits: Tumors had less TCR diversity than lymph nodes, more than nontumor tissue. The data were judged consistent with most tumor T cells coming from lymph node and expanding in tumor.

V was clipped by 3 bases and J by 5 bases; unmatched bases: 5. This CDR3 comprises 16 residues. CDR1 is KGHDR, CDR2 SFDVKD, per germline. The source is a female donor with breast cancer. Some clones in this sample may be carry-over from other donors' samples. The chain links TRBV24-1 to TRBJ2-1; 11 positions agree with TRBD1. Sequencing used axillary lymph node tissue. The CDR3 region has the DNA TGTGCCACCAGTGATCAGGGACAGGGGGTACACAATGAGCAGTTCTTC. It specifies CATSDQGQGVHNEQFF.